Each of the 6 T cell receptor beta chains below was sequenced from the same sample in a study of blood T cells in healthy people across ages. Primers used in a second PCR of about 7 to 12 cycles were a sample-barcoded 5' primer and a J-beta primer mix. TCRdb processed the 5' RACE reads anew with MiXCR; each CDR3 protein has one entry. The sample includes some 560,000 distinct CDR3 sequences, about 28% of them seen just once. This same sample was also taken into another study, of T cells of mothers and their children.

Sequencing input: blood. The receptor set was obtained from a boy between 2 and 10 years old in good health.

The chain recombines TRBV30 with TRBJ1-2, with 9 bases identical to TRBD1. With V trimmed by 7 bases and J by 8 bases, 8 bases remained unmatched. The CDR3 runs 12 residues. Germline CDR1 reads GTSNPN; CDR2 reads SVGIG (reference sequence). As DNA, the CDR3 is TGTGCCTACAGGGACAGGGCACGGGGCTACACCTTC. This translates into CAYRDRARGYTF.

This chain connects TRBV20-1 to TRBJ1-2; 8 bases are a match to TRBD1. V lost 6 bases to trimming and J lost 4 bases; unmatched junction nucleotides: 13. This CDR3 contains 15 residues. Germline-derived CDR1 and CDR2 are DFQATT and SNEGSKA (reference sequence). The CDR3 DNA follows: TGCAGTGCCAGCCACAGGGGGTGGAACCTCTATGGCTACACCTTC. Protein sequence: CSASHRGWNLYGYTF.

The rearrangement uses TRBV27 and TRBJ2-3, with D maybe TRBD2 (6 bases). This CDR3 has 15 residues. V was trimmed by 2 bases and J by 2 bases, leaving 11 bases between them. Germline V gene data show CDR1 as MNHEY and CDR2 as SMNVEV (reference sequence). As DNA, the CDR3 is TGTGCCAGCAGTTTAGAGGGGACTTACACAGATACGCAGTATTTT. Its translation is CASSLEGTYTDTQYF.

V gene TRBV4-3 combines with J gene TRBJ2-2, with 14 positions matching TRBD2. The CDR3 length is 18 residues. CDR1 and CDR2 from the germline V gene are LGHNA and YSLEER. With 3 bases clipped from V and 7 bases from J, the junction kept 10 bases outside the gene matches. The CDR3 DNA reads TGCGCCAGCAGCCAGGGGCGACTAGCGGGAGGGATCGGCGGGGAGCTGTTTTTT. Encoded protein: CASSQGRLAGGIGGELFF.

This clonotype has only a few counts. The chain employs TRBV30 and TRBJ1-1; no reliable D call. CDR1 is GTSNPN and CDR2 is SVGIG in the germline V gene (reference sequence). This CDR3 has 12 residues. V lost 0 bases, J lost 6 bases, and 8 bases lay in between. This CDR3 is CAWSVRRAEAFF. The CDR3 DNA follows: TGTGCCTGGAGTGTACGGCGGGCTGAAGCTTTCTTT.

The gene calls are TRBV19 and TRBJ2-3; TRBD1 matches 7 bases. V lost 4 bases and J lost 2; bases outside the gene matches: 6. The CDR3 loop spans 15 amino acids. From germline, CDR1 is LNHDA and CDR2 SQIVND (reference sequence). The CDR3 sequence is CASSTTGAATDTQYF. In DNA, the CDR3 is TGTGCCAGTAGTACAACAGGGGCCGCCACAGATACGCAGTATTTT.